Following are 22 T cell receptor beta chains from one sample sequenced in a study of CD8 T cells in ankylosing spondylitis. TCRdb re-called the 5' RACE reads with MiXCR, one entry per CDR3 protein. Of approximately 200,000 distinct CDR3 sequences in the sample, about 13% were seen once. The sequenced sample consisted of blood, either unsorted or a sorted T cell fraction (not recorded which). The receptors here all came from a male donor with ankylosing spondylitis or in good health (not recorded which).

There are a few counts of this clonotype. The chain is built from TRBV12-3 or TRBV12-4 and TRBJ1-1; D is perhaps TRBD1 (5 bases). V was clipped by 6 bases and J by 7 bases, with 12 bases between them. This CDR3 contains 12 residues. DNA for the CDR3: TGTGCCAGCAGCCGAGGACAATTTGAAGCTTTCTTT. This codes for CASSRGQFEAFF.

The sample holds a few counts of this clonotype. The genes are TRBV4-2 and TRBJ2-1; 9 positions agree with TRBD2. In germline, CDR1 is LGHNA, CDR2 YNFKEQ. V gave up 4 bases and J gave up 2 bases; unmatched junction bases: 27. This CDR3 has 23 residues. The CDR3 bases are TGTGCCAGCAGCCCCTCCGGACTGTTTTACGGCGGGGGGGTCTCCGAGACCTACAATGAGCAGTTCTTC. Amino acids: CASSPSGLFYGGGVSETYNEQFF.

The V and J genes are TRBV6-1 and TRBJ2-7; D is possibly TRBD2 (5 bases). The CDR3 has 14 amino acids. V lost 6 bases, J lost 7 bases, and 19 bases lay in between. Germline V gives CDR1 MNHNS, CDR2 SASEGT. The CDR3 DNA is TGTGCCAGCAGCCCCCGAGTTGGACTCAGGGAGCAGTACTTC. Translation: CASSPRVGLREQYF.

Only a few counts were recorded for this clonotype. This chain joins TRBV4-1 and TRBJ1-5; unclear D gene. Trimming took off 4 bases at V and 2 bases at J, with 12 bases between the two ends. The CDR3 is made up of 15 amino acids. Germline V gene sequence: CDR1 MGHRA, CDR2 YSYEKL. CDR3 coding DNA: TGCGCCAGCAGCCCTCAACAGCGGGGCAATCAGCCCCAGCATTTT. It specifies CASSPQQRGNQPQHF.

There are many counts of this clonotype. The V gene is TRBV7-9, the J gene TRBJ1-1; 7 positions agree with TRBD1. The CDR3 extends over 15 amino acids. Unmatched junction bases numbered 7, after V lost 5 bases and J lost 1 base. Germline values: CDR1 SEHNR, CDR2 FQNEAQ (reference sequence). In nucleotides, the CDR3 is TGTGCCAGCAGCCCAAGGGACAGCGAGAACACTGAAGCTTTCTTT. Translated: CASSPRDSENTEAFF.

This clonotype was seen repeatedly, ten times or more. The chain has TRBV3-1 and TRBJ2-1, with D tentatively TRBD2 (5 bases). This CDR3 has 18 residues. The germline V and J ends were trimmed by 0 bases and 2 bases, with 17 bases remaining between them. Germline values: CDR1 LGHDT, CDR2 YNNKEL (reference sequence). CDR3 in amino acids: CASSQETSSTGTYNEQFF. CDR3 bases: TGTGCCAGCAGCCAAGAAACCTCGTCTACGGGAACCTACAATGAGCAGTTCTTC.

The CDR3 DNA follows: TGTGCCAGCTCCTACTCATGGACGGACGATAGCTCCTACGAGCAGTACTTC. It encodes CASSYSWTDDSSYEQYF. The rearrangement uses TRBV7-6 and TRBJ2-7, with unresolved D. Germline values: CDR1 SGHVS, CDR2 FNYEAQ. This CDR3 is 17 amino acids long. V gave up 8 bases and J gave up 0 bases, with 23 bases separating them. Combining the CDR3 with reference TRBV7-6 and TRBJ2-7 gives the whole variable domain GAGVSQSPRYKVTKRGQDVALRCDPISGHVSLYWYRQALGQGPEFLTYFNYEAQQDKSGLPNDRFSAERPEGSISTLTIQRTEQRDSAMYRCASSYSWTDDSSYEQYFGPGTRLTVT.

The chain carries TRBV5-6 and TRBJ1-2; D gene ambiguous. Germline-derived CDR1 and CDR2 are SGHDT and YYEEEE. The CDR3 sequence is 16 residues long. With 0 bases removed from V and 4 bases from J, the gap between germline ends came to 16 bases. CDR3 in amino acids: CASSLVPVWDFYGYTF. DNA for the CDR3: TGTGCCAGCAGCTTGGTTCCAGTCTGGGATTTCTATGGCTACACCTTC.

This clonotype was picked up a small number of times. This chain connects TRBV30 to TRBJ1-1; no clear D. Germline V gene lookup returns CDR1 GTSNPN and CDR2 SVGIG (reference sequence). There are 13 residues in the CDR3. The V end lost 1 base, the J end lost 1 base, and 7 bases lay between the germline ends. The DNA of the CDR3 is TGTGCCTGGAGTGAAGGCAGGAACACTGAAGCTTTCTTT. This translates into CAWSEGRNTEAFF.

This clonotype was recorded at least ten times. The chain is built from TRBV18 and TRBJ2-5; the D is unclear. This CDR3 is built from 14 residues. V was cut by 0 bases and J by 1 base, with 6 bases left in between. Germline V gene lookup returns CDR1 KGHSH and CDR2 LQKENI. CDR3 loop: CASSPPGFQETQYF. In DNA, the CDR3 is TGTGCCAGCTCACCACCGGGGTTCCAAGAGACCCAGTACTTC.

The sample holds a few counts of this clonotype. This chain connects TRBV4-1 to TRBJ2-5; D is undetermined. The CDR3 is 13 residues long. V lost 4 bases and J lost 4, with 10 bases in between. Germline-derived CDR1 and CDR2 are MGHRA and YSYEKL. The CDR3 loop reads CASSRRHGETQYF. The CDR3 DNA is TGCGCCAGCAGCCGGCGACACGGAGAGACCCAGTACTTC.

This clonotype occurred many times. The J gene is TRBJ2-3, the V gene TRBV12-3 or TRBV12-4, with D tentatively TRBD2 (6 bases). Trimming removed 5 bases at V and 0 bases at J, with 12 bases between. The CDR3 consists of 15 residues. CDR3 sequence reads: CASSPGTYSTDTQYF. CDR3 nucleotides: TGTGCCAGCAGTCCCGGGACTTATAGCACAGATACGCAGTATTTT.

The chain joins TRBV7-9 to TRBJ2-7; D gene ambiguous. The CDR3 runs to 13 residues. The V and J ends lost 0 bases and 3 bases respectively, with 6 bases between them. Germline loops: CDR1 SEHNR, CDR2 FQNEAQ (reference sequence). The CDR3 coding sequence is TGTGCCAGCAGCTTAGCCAGAGACTACGAGCAGTACTTC. Translation gives CASSLARDYEQYF.

The J gene is TRBJ1-1, the V gene TRBV5-1, with D maybe TRBD1 (6 bases). The V end was cut by 6 bases, the J end by 7 bases, with 22 bases between. The CDR3 has 15 residues. Germline-derived CDR1 and CDR2 are SGHRS and YFSETQ. Here the CDR3 reads CASKGLGGPGGEAFF. The CDR3 nucleotides read TGCGCCAGCAAGGGGCTTGGGGGCCCCGGGGGTGAAGCTTTCTTT. The whole variable domain, filled in from reference TRBV5-1 and TRBJ1-1, reads KAGVTQTPRYLIKTRGQQVTLSCSPISGHRSVSWYQQTPGQGLQFLFEYFSETQRNKGNFPGRFSGRQFSNSRSEMNVSTLELGDSALYLCASKGLGGPGGEAFFGQGTRLTVV.

This clonotype has a handful of counts. The CDR3 region is CSADRVPGGTGELFF. The CDR3 region has the DNA TGCAGTGCCGACAGGGTCCCCGGTGGCACCGGGGAGCTGTTTTTT. The rearrangement uses TRBV29-1 and TRBJ2-2; 7 positions agree with TRBD1. In germline, CDR1 is SQVTM, CDR2 ANQGSEA. This CDR3 is built from 15 residues.

This clonotype came up a few times. The V call is TRBV11-2, the J call TRBJ2-7; a weak D match, TRBD2 (6 bases). V shed 5 bases and J shed 2 bases, with 16 bases lying between them. This CDR3 is 15 amino acids long. CDR1 and CDR2 from the germline V gene are SGHAT and FQNNGV. For the CDR3, the DNA is TGTGCCAGCAGCCCGCAAGCGGGCCCGCCCTACGAGCAGTACTTC. This translates into CASSPQAGPPYEQYF.

This clonotype was recorded a few times. The chain has TRBV27 and TRBJ2-5; 15 bases are shared with TRBD2. The J segment lost 5 bases and the V segment lost 2 bases, leaving 6 bases of the junction unmatched. The CDR3 spans 17 residues. Germline CDR1 and CDR2: MNHEY and SMNVEV (reference sequence). CDR3 DNA: TGTGCCAGCAGTTTAGGACTAGCGGGGGGGGTCGAGGAGACCCAGTACTTC. The encoded protein is CASSLGLAGGVEETQYF.

This clonotype was detected ten times or more. CDR3 DNA sequence: TGTGCCATACAGGGATCAAGGTCCTACGAGCAGTACTTC. This translates into CAIQGSRSYEQYF. The chain recombines TRBV10-3 with TRBJ2-7; maybe TRBD1 (6 bases). Germline CDR1 ENHRY, CDR2 SYGVKD. The CDR3 totals 13 residues. Trimming cost V 9 bases and J 1 base, with 13 bases left between them.

This clonotype was seen a few times. The rearrangement links TRBV20-1 to TRBJ2-7; 13 bases are shared with TRBD2. Trimming took 1 base from V and 7 from J; bases not matched to a gene: 7. Germline values: CDR1 DFQATT, CDR2 SNEGSKA (reference sequence). The CDR3 spans 15 residues. The CDR3 coding sequence is TGCAGTGCTAGAGGGGGGACTAGCGGGATTCGGGAGCAGTACTTC. This translates into CSARGGTSGIREQYF.

This clonotype was detected many times. The chain carries TRBV4-1 and TRBJ1-6; 7 nucleotides agree with TRBD1. V trimming: 2 bases; J trimming: 9 bases; junction bases outside the gene matches: 4. The germline gives CDR1 MGHRA, CDR2 YSYEKL. The CDR3 length is 14 residues. CDR3 sequence reads: CASSQPGQLSPLHF. For the CDR3, the DNA is TGCGCCAGCAGCCAACCGGGACAGCTTTCACCCCTCCACTTT.

The J gene is TRBJ2-5, the V gene TRBV6-1; 7 positions match TRBD2. The germline CDR1 and CDR2 sequences are MNHNS and SASEGT. The CDR3 totals 14 residues. J lost 4 bases, V lost 5 bases, and 7 bases had no gene match. This CDR3 is CASSPDSGGETQYF. The CDR3 nucleotides are TGTGCCAGCAGTCCGGACTCGGGGGGAGAGACCCAGTACTTC.

The chain uses TRBV7-2 and TRBJ2-3; possible D gene TRBD1, 7 bases. V was clipped by 4 bases and J by 4 bases, with 18 bases between them. The CDR3 loop spans 16 amino acids. Germline CDR1 is SGHTA and CDR2 is FQGNSA. CDR3 protein: CASSSTQGEEADTQYF. In DNA form, the CDR3 reads TGTGCCAGCAGCTCGACGCAGGGGGAGGAGGCAGATACGCAGTATTTT.